The clone carrying this T cell receptor beta chain was seen more than once but under ten times. These data are taken from a study of molecular identifiers for immune sequencing clone quantification. TCRdb reprocessed the PCR reads with MiXCR, giving one entry per CDR3 protein. The sample consists of under 650,000 distinct CDR3 sequences, about 20% of them appearing once. Naive CD8 libraries were made from about 21,000 to 970,000 sorted cells, and they used 10%, 30% or 50% RNA. Naive CD8 T cells underwent sorting with the CD8+CD4-CCR7+CD45RA+ definition. Sequenced input: naive CD8+ T cells from blood, with Jurkat cell RNA spiked in. Subset indicated: FACS-sorted CD8+CD4-CCR7+CD45RA+ naive T cells. This sequence originates from a human donor in good health. Some libraries in this study had Jurkat cell RNA spiked in.

This CDR3 is CASSEFGNSGNTIYF. In nucleotides, the CDR3 is TGTGCCAGCAGTGAGTTCGGGAACTCTGGAAACACCATATATTTT. The rearrangement joins TRBV6-1 to TRBJ1-3; D gene ambiguous. V lost 3 bases and J lost 0, with 9 bases in between. The CDR3 sequence is 15 residues long. CDR1 is MNHNS, CDR2 SASEGT, per germline.